Below, one T cell receptor (beta chain) is given with its context. The CDR3 has 16 amino acids. V lost 4 bases, J lost 1 base, and 13 bases lay in between. CDR1 and CDR2 from the germline V gene are SGHTA and FQGNSA. This sample was taken from a study of blood T cells in healthy people across ages. The use of a sample-barcoded 5' primer and a J-beta primer mix characterized a second PCR of 7 to 11 cycles. TCRdb re-called the 5' RACE reads with MiXCR, one entry per CDR3 protein. This sample carries about 1.1 million distinct CDR3 sequences, roughly two fifths of them seen once, and the ten largest clones take about an eighth. The donors, aged roughly 6 to 100, were healthy Caucasians from Russia. At least 6 micrograms of total RNA were extracted per sample.

The chain has TRBV7-2 and TRBJ1-4, with D possibly TRBD1 on 6 matching bases. The source is a young man in good health. The sample taken for sequencing was blood. CDR3 in DNA: TGTGCCAGCAGCTCTTCACACAGGGTAACTAATGAAAAACTGTTTTTT. It yields the protein CASSSSHRVTNEKLFF. Complete variable domain (other parts from reference TRBV7-2 and TRBJ1-4): GAGVSQSPSNKVTEKGKDVELRCDPISGHTALYWYRQSLGQGLEFLIYFQGNSAPDKSGLPSDRFSAERTGGSVSTLTIQRTQQEDSAVYLCASSSSHRVTNEKLFFGSGTQLSVL.